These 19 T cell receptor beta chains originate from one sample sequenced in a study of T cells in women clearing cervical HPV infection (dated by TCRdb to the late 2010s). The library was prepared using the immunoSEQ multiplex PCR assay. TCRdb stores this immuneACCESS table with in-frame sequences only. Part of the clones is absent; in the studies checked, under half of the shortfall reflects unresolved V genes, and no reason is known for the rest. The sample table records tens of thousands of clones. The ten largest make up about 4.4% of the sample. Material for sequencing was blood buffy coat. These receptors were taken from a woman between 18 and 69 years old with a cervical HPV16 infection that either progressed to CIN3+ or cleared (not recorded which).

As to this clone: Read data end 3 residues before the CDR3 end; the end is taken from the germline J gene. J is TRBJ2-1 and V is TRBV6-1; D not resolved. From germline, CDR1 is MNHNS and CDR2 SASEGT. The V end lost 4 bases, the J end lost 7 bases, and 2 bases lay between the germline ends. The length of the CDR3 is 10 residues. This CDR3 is CASSANEQFF. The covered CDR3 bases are TGTGCCAGCAGTGCAAATGAG.

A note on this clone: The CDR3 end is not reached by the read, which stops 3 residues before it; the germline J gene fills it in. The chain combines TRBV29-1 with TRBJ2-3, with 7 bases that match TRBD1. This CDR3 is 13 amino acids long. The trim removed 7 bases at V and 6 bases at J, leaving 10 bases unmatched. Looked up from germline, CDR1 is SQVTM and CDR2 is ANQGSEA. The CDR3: CSANRGVGDTQYF. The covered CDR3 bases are TGCAGCGCCAACAGGGGCGTTGGGGATACG.

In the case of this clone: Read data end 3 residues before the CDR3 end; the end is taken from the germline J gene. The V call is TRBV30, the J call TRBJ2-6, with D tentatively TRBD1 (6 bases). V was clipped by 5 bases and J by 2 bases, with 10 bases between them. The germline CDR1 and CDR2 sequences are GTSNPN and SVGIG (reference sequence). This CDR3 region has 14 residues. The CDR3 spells CAWERTAGANVLTF. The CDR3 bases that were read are TGTGCCTGGGAGAGGACAGCTGGGGCCAACGTC.

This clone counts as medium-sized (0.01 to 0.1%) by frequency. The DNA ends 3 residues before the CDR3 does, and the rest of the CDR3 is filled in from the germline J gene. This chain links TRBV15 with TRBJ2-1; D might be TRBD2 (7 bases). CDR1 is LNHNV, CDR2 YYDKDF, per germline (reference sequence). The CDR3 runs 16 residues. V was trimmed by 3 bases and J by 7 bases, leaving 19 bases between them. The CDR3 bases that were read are TGTGCCACCAGCAGGAACCTAGGGGGGGGCCTTAATGAG. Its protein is CATSRNLGGGLNE. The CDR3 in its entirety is CATSRNLGGGLNEQFF.

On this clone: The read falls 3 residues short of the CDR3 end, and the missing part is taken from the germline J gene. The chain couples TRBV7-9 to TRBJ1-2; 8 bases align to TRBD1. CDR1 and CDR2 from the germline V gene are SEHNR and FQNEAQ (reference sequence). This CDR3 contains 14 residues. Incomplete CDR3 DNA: TGTGCCAGCAGCCCGCTTCACAGGGGGAAGGGC. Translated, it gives CASSPLHRGKG. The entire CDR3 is CASSPLHRGKGYTF.

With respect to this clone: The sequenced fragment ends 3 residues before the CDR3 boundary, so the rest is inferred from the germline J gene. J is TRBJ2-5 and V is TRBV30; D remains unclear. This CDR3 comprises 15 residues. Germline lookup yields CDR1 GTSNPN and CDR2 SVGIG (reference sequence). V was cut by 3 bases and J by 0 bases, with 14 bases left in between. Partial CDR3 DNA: TGTGCCTGGAGCGTCCCTACAGAGTACCAAGAGACC. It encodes CAWSVPTEYQET. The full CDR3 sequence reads CAWSVPTEYQETQYF.

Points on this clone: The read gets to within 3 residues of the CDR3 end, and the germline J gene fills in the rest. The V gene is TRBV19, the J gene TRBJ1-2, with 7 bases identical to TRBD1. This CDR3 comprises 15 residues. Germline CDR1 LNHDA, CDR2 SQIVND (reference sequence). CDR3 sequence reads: CASSIGGQSNNDYTF. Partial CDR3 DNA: TGTGCCAGTAGTATAGGGGGACAGTCTAACAATGAC.

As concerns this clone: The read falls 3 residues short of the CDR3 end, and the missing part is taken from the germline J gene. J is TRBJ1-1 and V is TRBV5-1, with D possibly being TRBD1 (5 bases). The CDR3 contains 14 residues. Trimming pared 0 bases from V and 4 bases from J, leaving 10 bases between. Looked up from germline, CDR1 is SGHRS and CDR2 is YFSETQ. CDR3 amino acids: CASSLDQGITEAFF. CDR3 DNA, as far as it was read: TGCGCCAGCAGCTTGGACCAGGGAATCACTGAA.

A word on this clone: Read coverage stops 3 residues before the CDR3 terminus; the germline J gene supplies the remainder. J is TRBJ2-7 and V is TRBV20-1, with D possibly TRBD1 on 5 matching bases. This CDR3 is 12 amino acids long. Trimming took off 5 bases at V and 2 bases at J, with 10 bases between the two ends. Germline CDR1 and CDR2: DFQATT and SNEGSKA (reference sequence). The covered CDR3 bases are TGCAGTGCTCAACAGGACCCCTACGAG. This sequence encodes CSAQQDPYE. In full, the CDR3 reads CSAQQDPYEQYF.

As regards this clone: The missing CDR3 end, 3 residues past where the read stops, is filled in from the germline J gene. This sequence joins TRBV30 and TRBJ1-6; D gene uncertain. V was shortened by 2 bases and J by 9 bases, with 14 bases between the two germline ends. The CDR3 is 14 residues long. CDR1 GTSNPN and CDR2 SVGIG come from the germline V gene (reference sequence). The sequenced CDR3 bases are TGTGCCTGGAGTCGGGTCCATGGAGGTTCACCC. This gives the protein CAWSRVHGGSP. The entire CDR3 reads CAWSRVHGGSPLHF.

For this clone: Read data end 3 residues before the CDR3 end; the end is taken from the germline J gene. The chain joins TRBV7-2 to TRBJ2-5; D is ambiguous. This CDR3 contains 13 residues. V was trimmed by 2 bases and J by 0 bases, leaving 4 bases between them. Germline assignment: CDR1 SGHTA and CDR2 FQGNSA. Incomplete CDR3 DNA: TGTGCCAGCAGCTTACAGAACCAAGAGACC. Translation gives CASSLQNQET. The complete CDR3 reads CASSLQNQETQYF.

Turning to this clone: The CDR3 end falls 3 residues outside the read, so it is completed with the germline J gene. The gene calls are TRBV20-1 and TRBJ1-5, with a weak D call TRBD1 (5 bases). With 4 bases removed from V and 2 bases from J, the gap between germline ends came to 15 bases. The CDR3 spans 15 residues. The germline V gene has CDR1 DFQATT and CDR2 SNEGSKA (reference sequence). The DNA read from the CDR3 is TGCAGTGCTAAATCCGGGGGACCCGGCAATCAGCCC. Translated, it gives CSAKSGGPGNQP. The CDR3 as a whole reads CSAKSGGPGNQPQHF.

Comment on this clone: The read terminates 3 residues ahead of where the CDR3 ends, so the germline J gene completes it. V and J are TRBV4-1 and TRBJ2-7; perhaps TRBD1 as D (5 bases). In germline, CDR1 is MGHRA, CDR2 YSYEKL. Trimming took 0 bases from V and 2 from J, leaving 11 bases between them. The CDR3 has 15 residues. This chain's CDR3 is CASSQDRQPTYEQYF. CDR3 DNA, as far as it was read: TGCGCCAGCAGCCAAGATAGACAGCCCACCTACGAG.

The DNA read from the CDR3 is TGTGCCAGCAGCTCGAGGAACTACGAC. This codes for CASSSRNYD. Given in full, the CDR3 is CASSSRNYDYTF. The chain combines TRBV7-9 with TRBJ1-2; no firm D call. The read ends 3 residues before the CDR3 terminus; that terminus is restored from the germline J gene. Germline CDR1 SEHNR, CDR2 FQNEAQ (reference sequence). The length of the CDR3 is 12 residues.

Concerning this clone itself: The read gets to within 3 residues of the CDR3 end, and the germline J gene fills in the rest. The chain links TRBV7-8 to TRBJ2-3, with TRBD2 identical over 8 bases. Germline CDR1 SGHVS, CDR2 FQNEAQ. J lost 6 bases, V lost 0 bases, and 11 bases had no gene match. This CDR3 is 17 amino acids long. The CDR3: CASSLAPGLAELDTQYF. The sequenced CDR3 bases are TGTGCCAGCAGCTTAGCGCCAGGACTAGCCGAGTTGGATACG.

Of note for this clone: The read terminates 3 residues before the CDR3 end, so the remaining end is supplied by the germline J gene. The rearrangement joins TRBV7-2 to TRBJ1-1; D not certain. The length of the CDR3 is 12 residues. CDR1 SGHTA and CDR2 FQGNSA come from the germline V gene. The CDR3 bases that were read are TGTGCCAGCAGCCCCGACGACTATGGC. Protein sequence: CASSPDDYG. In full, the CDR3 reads CASSPDDYGAFF.

The CDR3: CASSQEAGFSYEQYF. The sequenced part of the CDR3 DNA is TGTGCCAGCAGCCAAGAGGCGGGTTTCTCCTACGAG. The rearrangement joins TRBV7-2 to TRBJ2-7, with a possible D match to TRBD2 (5 bases). The CDR3 end is not reached by the read, which stops 3 residues before it; the germline J gene fills it in. CDR1 is SGHTA, CDR2 FQGNSA, per germline. V was clipped by 5 bases and J by 0 bases, with 14 bases between them. The CDR3 length is 15 residues.

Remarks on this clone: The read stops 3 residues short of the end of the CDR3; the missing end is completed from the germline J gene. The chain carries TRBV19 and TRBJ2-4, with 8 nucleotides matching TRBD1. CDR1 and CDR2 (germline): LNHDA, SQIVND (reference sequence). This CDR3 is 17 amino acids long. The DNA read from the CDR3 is TGTGCCAGTAGTATAGGTCGGGGCAGGGGGCTCGGGAATGGT. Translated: CASSIGRGRGLGNG. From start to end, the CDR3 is CASSIGRGRGLGNGQYF.

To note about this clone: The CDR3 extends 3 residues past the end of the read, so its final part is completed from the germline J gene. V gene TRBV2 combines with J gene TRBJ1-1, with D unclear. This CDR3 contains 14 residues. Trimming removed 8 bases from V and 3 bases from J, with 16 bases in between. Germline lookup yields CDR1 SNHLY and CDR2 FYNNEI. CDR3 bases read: TGTGCCAGCTCTTCTATCCGGGGAGACACTGAA. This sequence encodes CASSSIRGDTE. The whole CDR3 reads CASSSIRGDTEAFF.